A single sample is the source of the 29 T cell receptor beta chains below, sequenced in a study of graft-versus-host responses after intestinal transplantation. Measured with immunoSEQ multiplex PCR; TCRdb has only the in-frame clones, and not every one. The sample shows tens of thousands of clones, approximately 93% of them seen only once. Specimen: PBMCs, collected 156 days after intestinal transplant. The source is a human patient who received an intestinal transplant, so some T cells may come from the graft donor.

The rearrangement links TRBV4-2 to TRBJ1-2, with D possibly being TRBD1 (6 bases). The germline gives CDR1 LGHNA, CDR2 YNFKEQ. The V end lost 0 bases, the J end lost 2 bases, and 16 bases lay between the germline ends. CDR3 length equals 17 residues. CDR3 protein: CASSQDPPGQPNYGYTF. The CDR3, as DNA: TGTGCCAGCAGCCAAGACCCTCCGGGACAACCAAACTATGGCTACACCTTC.

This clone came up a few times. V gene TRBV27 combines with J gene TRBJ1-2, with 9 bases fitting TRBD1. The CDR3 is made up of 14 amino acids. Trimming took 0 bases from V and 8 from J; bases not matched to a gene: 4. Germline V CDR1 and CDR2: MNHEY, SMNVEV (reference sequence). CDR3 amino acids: CASSLSTDRGGYTF. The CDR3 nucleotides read TGTGCCAGCAGTTTATCCACGGACAGGGGCGGCTACACCTTC.

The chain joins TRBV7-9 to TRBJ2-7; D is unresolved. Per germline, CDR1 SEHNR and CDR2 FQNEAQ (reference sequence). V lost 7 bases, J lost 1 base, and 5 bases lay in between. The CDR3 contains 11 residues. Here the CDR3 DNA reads TGTGCCAGCAAAGGGTCCTACGAGCAGTACTTC. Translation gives CASKGSYEQYF.

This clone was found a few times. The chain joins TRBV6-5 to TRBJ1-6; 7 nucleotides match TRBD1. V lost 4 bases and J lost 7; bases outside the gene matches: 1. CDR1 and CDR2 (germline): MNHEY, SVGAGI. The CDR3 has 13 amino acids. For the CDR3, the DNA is TGTGCCAGCAGTTGGGACAGCAATTCACCCCTCCACTTT. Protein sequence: CASSWDSNSPLHF.

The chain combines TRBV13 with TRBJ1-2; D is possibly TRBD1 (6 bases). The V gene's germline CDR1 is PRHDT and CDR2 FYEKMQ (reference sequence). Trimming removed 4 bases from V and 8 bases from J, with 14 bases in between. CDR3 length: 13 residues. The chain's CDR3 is CASSSSGVGGYTF. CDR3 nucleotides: TGTGCCAGCAGCTCGTCAGGGGTAGGGGGCTACACCTTC. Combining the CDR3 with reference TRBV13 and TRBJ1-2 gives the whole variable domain AAGVIQSPRHLIKEKRETATLKCYPIPRHDTVYWYQQGPGQDPQFLISFYEKMQSDKGSIPDRFSAQQFSDYHSELNMSSLELGDSALYFCASSSSGVGGYTFGSGTRLTVV.

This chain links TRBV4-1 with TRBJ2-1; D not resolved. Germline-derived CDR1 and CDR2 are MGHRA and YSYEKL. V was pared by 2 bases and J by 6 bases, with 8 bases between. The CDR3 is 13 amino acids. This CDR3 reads CASSQYIGNEQFF. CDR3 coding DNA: TGCGCCAGCAGCCAATACATCGGCAATGAGCAGTTCTTC.

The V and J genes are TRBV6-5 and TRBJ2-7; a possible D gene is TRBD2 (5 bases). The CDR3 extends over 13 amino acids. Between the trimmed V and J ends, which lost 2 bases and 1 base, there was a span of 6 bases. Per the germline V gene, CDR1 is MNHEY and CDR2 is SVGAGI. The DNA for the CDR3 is TGTGCCAGCAGTTACAGGGAGTCCTACGAGCAGTACTTC. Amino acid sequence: CASSYRESYEQYF.

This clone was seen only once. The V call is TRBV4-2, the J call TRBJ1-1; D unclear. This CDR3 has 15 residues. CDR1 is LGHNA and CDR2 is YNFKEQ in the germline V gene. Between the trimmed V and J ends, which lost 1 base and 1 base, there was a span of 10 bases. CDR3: CASSQGPSANTEAFF. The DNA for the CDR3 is TGTGCCAGCAGCCAAGGTCCGTCTGCGAACACTGAAGCTTTCTTT.

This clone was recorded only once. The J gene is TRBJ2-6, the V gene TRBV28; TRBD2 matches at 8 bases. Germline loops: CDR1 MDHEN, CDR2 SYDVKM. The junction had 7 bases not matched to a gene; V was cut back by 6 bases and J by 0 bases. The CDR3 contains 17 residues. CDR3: CASRSGGPISGANVLTF. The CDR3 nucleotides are TGTGCCAGCAGATCGGGAGGGCCCATCTCTGGGGCCAACGTCCTGACTTTC.

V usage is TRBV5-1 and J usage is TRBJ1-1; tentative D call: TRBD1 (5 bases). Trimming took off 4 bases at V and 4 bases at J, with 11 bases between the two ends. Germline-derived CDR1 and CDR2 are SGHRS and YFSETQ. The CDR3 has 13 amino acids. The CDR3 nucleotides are TGCGCCAGCAGCGTCTTGAGGGGCACTGAAGCTTTCTTT. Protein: CASSVLRGTEAFF.

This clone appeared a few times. CDR3 sequence reads: CASSVGAVSTDTQYF. Here the CDR3 DNA reads TGTGCCAGCAGCGTAGGAGCAGTTAGCACAGATACGCAGTATTTT. This chain connects TRBV9 to TRBJ2-3; D is unresolved. With 0 bases removed from V and 0 bases from J, the gap between germline ends came to 8 bases. The CDR3 runs 15 residues. Germline CDR1 is SGDLS and CDR2 is YYNGEE.

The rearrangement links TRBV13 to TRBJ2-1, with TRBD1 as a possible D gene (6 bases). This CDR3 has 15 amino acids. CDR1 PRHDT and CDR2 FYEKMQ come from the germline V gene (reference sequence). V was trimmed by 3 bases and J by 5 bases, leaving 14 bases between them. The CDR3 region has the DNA TGTGCCAGCAGCTTGGTGGGAGAGGGGGACAATGAGCAGTTCTTC. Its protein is CASSLVGEGDNEQFF. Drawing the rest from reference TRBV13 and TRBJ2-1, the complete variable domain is AAGVIQSPRHLIKEKRETATLKCYPIPRHDTVYWYQQGPGQDPQFLISFYEKMQSDKGSIPDRFSAQQFSDYHSELNMSSLELGDSALYFCASSLVGEGDNEQFFGPGTRLTVL.

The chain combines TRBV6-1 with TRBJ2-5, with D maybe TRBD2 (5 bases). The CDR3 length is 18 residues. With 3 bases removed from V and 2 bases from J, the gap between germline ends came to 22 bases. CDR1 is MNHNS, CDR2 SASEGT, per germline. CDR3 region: CASSDRGSSLTWQETQYF. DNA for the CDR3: TGTGCCAGCAGTGATCGGGGATCTAGCTTGACCTGGCAAGAGACCCAGTACTTC.

The CDR3 here is CASGPGGIDSATNYGYTF. The CDR3 DNA sequence: TGTGCCAGTGGGCCAGGTGGGATAGACAGCGCGACTAACTATGGCTACACCTTC. The V gene is TRBV5-3, the J gene TRBJ1-2; maybe TRBD1 (5 bases). TRBV5-3 is marked as an open reading frame, function uncertain. V was cut by 8 bases and J by 0 bases, with 26 bases left in between. The CDR3 length is 18 residues.

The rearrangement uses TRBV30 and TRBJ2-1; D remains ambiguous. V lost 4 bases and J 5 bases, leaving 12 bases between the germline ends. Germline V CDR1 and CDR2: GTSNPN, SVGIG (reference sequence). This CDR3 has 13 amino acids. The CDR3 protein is CAWNPSTNNEQFF. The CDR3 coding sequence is TGTGCCTGGAACCCGTCCACGAACAATGAGCAGTTCTTC.

This chain's CDR3 is CASSQEGLAGVYAYEQYF. For the CDR3, the DNA is TGTGCCAGCAGCCAGGAGGGGCTAGCGGGAGTGTATGCCTACGAGCAGTACTTC. The V call is TRBV4-2, the J call TRBJ2-7; 10 bases agree with TRBD2. The V and J ends lost 3 bases and 2 bases, in that order; junction bases with no gene match: 13. This CDR3 contains 18 residues. The germline V gene encodes CDR1 LGHNA and CDR2 YNFKEQ.

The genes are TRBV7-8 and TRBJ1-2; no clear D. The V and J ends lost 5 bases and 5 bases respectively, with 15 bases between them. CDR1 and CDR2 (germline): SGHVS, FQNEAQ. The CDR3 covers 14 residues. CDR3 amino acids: CASSPDQSSYGYTF. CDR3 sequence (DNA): TGTGCCAGCAGCCCCGATCAAAGTAGTTATGGCTACACCTTC.

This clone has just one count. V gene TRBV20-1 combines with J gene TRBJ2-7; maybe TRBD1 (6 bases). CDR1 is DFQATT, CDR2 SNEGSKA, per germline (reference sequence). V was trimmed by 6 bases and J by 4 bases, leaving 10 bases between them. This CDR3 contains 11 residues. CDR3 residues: CSARQEYEQYF. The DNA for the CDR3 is TGCAGTGCAAGACAGGAATACGAGCAGTACTTC.

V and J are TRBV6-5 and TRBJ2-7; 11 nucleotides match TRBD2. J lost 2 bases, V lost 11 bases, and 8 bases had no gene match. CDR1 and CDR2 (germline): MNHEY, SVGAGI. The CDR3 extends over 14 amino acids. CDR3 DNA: TGTGCCGGATCCTTAGCGGGAGGGACCTACGAGCAGTACTTC. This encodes CAGSLAGGTYEQYF.

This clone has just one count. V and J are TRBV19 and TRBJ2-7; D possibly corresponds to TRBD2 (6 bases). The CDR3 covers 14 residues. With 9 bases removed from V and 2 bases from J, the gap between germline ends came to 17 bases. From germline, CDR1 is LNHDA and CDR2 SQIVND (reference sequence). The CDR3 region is CASSGGSGAYEQYF. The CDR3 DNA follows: TGTGCCAGCTCCGGGGGTAGCGGCGCCTACGAGCAGTACTTC.

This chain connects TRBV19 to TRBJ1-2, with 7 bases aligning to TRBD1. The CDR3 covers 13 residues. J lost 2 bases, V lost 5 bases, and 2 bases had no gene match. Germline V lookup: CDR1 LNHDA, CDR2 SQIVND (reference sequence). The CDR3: CASSSQGNYGYTF. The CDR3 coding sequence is TGTGCCAGTAGTTCACAGGGGAACTATGGCTACACCTTC.

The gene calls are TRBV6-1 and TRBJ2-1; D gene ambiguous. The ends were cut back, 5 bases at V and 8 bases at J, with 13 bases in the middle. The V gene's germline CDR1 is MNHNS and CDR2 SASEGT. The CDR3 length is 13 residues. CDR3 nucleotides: TGTGCCAGCAGTTTTGGCCGTACGGATGAGCAGTTCTTC. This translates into CASSFGRTDEQFF.

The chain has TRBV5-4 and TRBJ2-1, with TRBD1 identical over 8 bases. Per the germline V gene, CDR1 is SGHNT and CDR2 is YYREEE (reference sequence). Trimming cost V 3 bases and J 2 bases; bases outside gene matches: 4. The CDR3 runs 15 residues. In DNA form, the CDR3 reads TGTGCCAGCAGCTATGACAGGGGAACCTACAATGAGCAGTTCTTC. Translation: CASSYDRGTYNEQFF.

The CDR3 sequence: CASGEVNTGELFF. In DNA form, the CDR3 reads TGTGCCAGCGGGGAGGTGAACACCGGGGAGCTGTTTTTT. The rearrangement joins TRBV6-5 to TRBJ2-2; maybe TRBD2 (6 bases). The germline gives CDR1 MNHEY, CDR2 SVGAGI. V was trimmed by 8 bases and J by 1 base, leaving 8 bases between them. This CDR3 spans 13 amino acids.

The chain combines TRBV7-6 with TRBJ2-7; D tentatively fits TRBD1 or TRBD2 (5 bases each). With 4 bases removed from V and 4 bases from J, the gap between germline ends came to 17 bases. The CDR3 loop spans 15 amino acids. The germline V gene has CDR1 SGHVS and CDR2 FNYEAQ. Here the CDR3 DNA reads TGTGCCAGCAGCTCCGCCGGGACGGGACCTTACGAGCAGTACTTC. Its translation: CASSSAGTGPYEQYF. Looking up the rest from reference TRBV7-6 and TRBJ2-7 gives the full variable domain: GAGVSQSPRYKVTKRGQDVALRCDPISGHVSLYWYRQALGQGPEFLTYFNYEAQQDKSGLPNDRFSAERPEGSISTLTIQRTEQRDSAMYRCASSSAGTGPYEQYFGPGTRLTVT.

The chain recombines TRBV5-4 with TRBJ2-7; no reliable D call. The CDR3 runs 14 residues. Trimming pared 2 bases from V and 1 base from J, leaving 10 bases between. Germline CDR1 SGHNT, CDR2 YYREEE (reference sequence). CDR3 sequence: CASSLLGFSYEQYF. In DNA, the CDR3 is TGTGCCAGCAGCTTATTAGGGTTTTCCTACGAGCAGTACTTC.

CDR3 residues: CASSLWIAREGTDTQYF. CDR3 DNA: TGTGCCAGCAGTTTATGGATTGCCCGGGAGGGCACAGATACGCAGTATTTT. The rearrangement uses TRBV28 and TRBJ2-3; the match to TRBD2 covers 7 bases. J was trimmed by 1 base and V by 0 bases; bases with no gene match: 7. Germline CDR1 is MDHEN and CDR2 is SYDVKM. This CDR3 has 17 residues.

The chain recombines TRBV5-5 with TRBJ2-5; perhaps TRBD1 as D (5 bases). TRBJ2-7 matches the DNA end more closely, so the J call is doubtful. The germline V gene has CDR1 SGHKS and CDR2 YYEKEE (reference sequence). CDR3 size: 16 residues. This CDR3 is CASSFIDSYNPYEQYF. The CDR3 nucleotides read TGTGCCAGCAGCTTCATAGACAGCTACAACCCCTACGAGCAGTACTTC.

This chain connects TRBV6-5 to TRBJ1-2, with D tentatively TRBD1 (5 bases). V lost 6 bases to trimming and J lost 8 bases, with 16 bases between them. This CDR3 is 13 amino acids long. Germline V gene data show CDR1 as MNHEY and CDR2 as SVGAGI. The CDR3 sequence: CASREAGVEGYTF. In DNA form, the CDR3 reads TGTGCCAGCAGAGAGGCGGGGGTAGAGGGCTACACCTTC.